The next 17 T cell receptor beta chains were all read from a single sample in a study of beta chain features in type 1 diabetes. These receptors have no known antigen. The study, taken as a whole, reports: Type 1 diabetes patients had TCRB CDR3s that were shorter (moderately but significantly so) in all four CD4+ subsets.

Expressed TCRB transcripts were sequenced after all isolated RNA was converted to cDNA. Only in-frame clones appear in the TCRdb table, and some are missing; sequencing was by immunoSEQ multiplex PCR. The data hold hundreds of thousands of clones, with roughly 13% observed a single time. Specimen: naive CD4+ T cells from blood. These receptors originate from a young man with type 1 diabetes.

V and J are TRBV6-5 and TRBJ2-7; 7 bases map to TRBD1. Germline trimming cut 5 bases from V and 3 bases from J; bases unmatched to any gene: 10. The CDR3 has 15 amino acids. The V gene's germline CDR1 is MNHEY and CDR2 SVGAGI. The CDR3 sequence is CASSPTGTVVYEQYF. The CDR3 DNA sequence: TGTGCCAGCAGTCCAACCGGGACAGTAGTCTACGAGCAGTACTTC.

This clone occurred a few times. The chain has TRBV29-1 and TRBJ2-3, with 8 bases identical to TRBD1. The CDR3 loop spans 15 amino acids. V was pared by 4 bases and J by 4 bases, with 10 bases of the junction left unmatched. Germline V gene lookup returns CDR1 SQVTM and CDR2 ANQGSEA. CDR3 nucleotides: TGCAGCGTTGCCCGGGACAGGATGGTTGCAGATACGCAGTATTTT. Protein: CSVARDRMVADTQYF.

This clone was recorded a few times. V and J are TRBV15 and TRBJ2-4; 13 bases agree with TRBD2. The CDR3 spans 18 residues. Germline-derived CDR1 and CDR2 are LNHNV and YYDKDF (reference sequence). With 0 bases clipped from V and 0 bases from J, the junction kept 2 bases outside the gene matches. The CDR3 DNA is TGTGCCACCAGCAGAGAAGGACTAGCGGGGGTAGCCAAAAACATTCAGTACTTC. It encodes CATSREGLAGVAKNIQYF.

The chain combines TRBV5-6 with TRBJ2-6; weak D call: TRBD2 (5 bases). CDR3 length equals 16 residues. V lost 0 bases to trimming and J lost 5 bases, with 12 bases between them. Germline V lookup: CDR1 SGHDT, CDR2 YYEEEE. CDR3: CASSLEPRGRANVLTF. The CDR3, as DNA: TGTGCCAGCAGCTTGGAACCCAGAGGGAGGGCCAACGTCCTGACTTTC.

The chain couples TRBV28 to TRBJ2-6; TRBD1 is a possible D gene (5 bases). This CDR3 has 16 amino acids. The germline V gene encodes CDR1 MDHEN and CDR2 SYDVKM. Trimming pared 6 bases from V and 0 bases from J, leaving 12 bases between. The DNA for the CDR3 is TGTGCCAGCAGCTTACCCCAGGGCTCTGGGGCCAACGTCCTGACTTTC. Translating gives CASSLPQGSGANVLTF.

This clone was seen a few times. Within the sample, other DNA sequences also encode this same CDR3. This chain joins TRBV4-1 and TRBJ2-5; D perhaps matches TRBD1 (5 bases). The V and J ends lost 2 bases and 1 base respectively, with 8 bases between them. The CDR3 runs to 14 residues. The germline CDR1 and CDR2 sequences are MGHRA and YSYEKL. The CDR3 protein is CASSQRDSQETQYF. The CDR3 DNA reads as TGCGCCAGCAGCCAAAGAGACAGCCAAGAGACCCAGTACTTC.

To note about this clone: The sample has other DNA sequences that encode this CDR3 too. V and J are TRBV19 and TRBJ1-1; D not certain. The CDR3 has 12 residues. Per the germline V gene, CDR1 is LNHDA and CDR2 is SQIVND (reference sequence). The V end was cut by 3 bases, the J end by 2 bases, with 4 bases between. This CDR3 reads CASSIQNTEAFF. As DNA, the CDR3 is TGTGCCAGTAGTATCCAAAACACTGAAGCTTTCTTT.

The chain employs TRBV5-1 and TRBJ2-7; 12 positions agree with TRBD2. CDR3 length equals 12 residues. Germline V gene data show CDR1 as SGHRS and CDR2 as YFSETQ. V lost 5 bases, J lost 7 bases, and 1 base stayed unmatched. The chain's CDR3 is CASRLAGGEQYF. The CDR3 region has the DNA TGCGCCAGCAGACTAGCGGGAGGAGAGCAGTACTTC.

This sequence joins TRBV4-1 and TRBJ1-2, with TRBD1 identical over 7 bases. The CDR3 totals 14 residues. Trimming removed 4 bases from V and 10 bases from J; junction bases left unmatched: 12. Germline V lookup: CDR1 MGHRA, CDR2 YSYEKL. In nucleotides, the CDR3 is TGCGCCAGCAGCCGAGAGGGAACAGGGGCAGTCTACACCTTC. This encodes CASSREGTGAVYTF.

This clone came up a few times. The rearrangement joins TRBV6-1 to TRBJ1-5; TRBD1 might be the D (5 bases). Germline assignment: CDR1 MNHNS and CDR2 SASEGT. Trimming removed 8 bases from V and 4 bases from J, with 6 bases in between. This CDR3 has 11 amino acids. CDR3 sequence: CASGGNQPQHF. The DNA for the CDR3 is TGTGCCAGCGGGGGGAATCAGCCCCAGCATTTT.

The chain joins TRBV19 to TRBJ1-2, with a tentative D call TRBD1 (6 bases). Germline CDR1 is LNHDA and CDR2 is SQIVND (reference sequence). V gave up 10 bases and J gave up 4 bases, with 10 bases separating them. There are 11 residues in the CDR3. As DNA, the CDR3 is TGTGCCACCCGGACAGCCTATGGCTACACCTTC. As protein: CATRTAYGYTF.

This clone appeared a few times. The J gene is TRBJ2-2, the V gene TRBV25-1; 9 bases match TRBD1. The germline V gene has CDR1 MGHDK and CDR2 SYGVNS. The CDR3 sequence is 15 residues long. V lost 3 bases, J lost 9 bases, and 8 bases stayed unmatched. The CDR3 nucleotides are TGTGCCAGCAGTGATTCCGGGACAGGGATCCGGGAGCTGTTTTTT. This translates into CASSDSGTGIRELFF.

V is TRBV6-5 and J is TRBJ2-7, with D perhaps matching TRBD1 (6 bases). The ends were cut back, 8 bases at V and 3 bases at J, with 17 bases in the middle. This CDR3 comprises 14 residues. Per the germline V gene, CDR1 is MNHEY and CDR2 is SVGAGI. The CDR3 DNA sequence: TGTGCCAGCGTACATTTTCAGGGGTACTACGAGCAGTACTTC. The encoded protein is CASVHFQGYYEQYF.

The table lists this clone with a count of one. The gene calls are TRBV30 and TRBJ1-4; no definite D call. This CDR3 contains 15 residues. V lost 2 bases and J lost 8, with 18 bases in between. Germline assignment: CDR1 GTSNPN and CDR2 SVGIG (reference sequence). CDR3 bases: TGTGCCTGGAGTCTAGTCAAGGGAGAGCGGGAAAAACTGTTTTTT. This encodes CAWSLVKGEREKLFF. The full variable domain, with the rest looked up from reference TRBV30 and TRBJ1-4, is SQTIHQWPATLVQPVGSPLSLECTVEGTSNPNLYWYRQAAGRGLQLLFYSVGIGQISSEVPQNLSASRPQDRQFILSSKKLLLSDSGFYLCAWSLVKGEREKLFFGSGTQLSVL.

This clone has more than one count but fewer than ten. This CDR3 is CASSVFSGFSYEQYF. DNA of the CDR3: TGTGCCAGCAGCGTTTTTTCGGGGTTTAGCTACGAGCAGTACTTC. The genes are TRBV9 and TRBJ2-7; maybe TRBD2 (5 bases). The germline V and J ends were trimmed by 2 bases and 3 bases, with 15 bases remaining between them. CDR1 SGDLS and CDR2 YYNGEE come from the germline V gene. The CDR3 extends over 15 amino acids.

This clone was counted between two and nine times. This chain joins TRBV28 and TRBJ2-3; TRBD1 matches at 7 bases. Germline V gives CDR1 MDHEN, CDR2 SYDVKM. CDR3 length: 16 residues. V shed 6 bases and J 1 base; nucleotides not matched to a gene: 10. The CDR3 reads CASSEKQGLGTDTQYF. CDR3 nucleotide sequence: TGTGCCAGCAGCGAGAAACAGGGGCTGGGCACAGATACGCAGTATTTT.

The rearrangement links TRBV5-4 to TRBJ1-5, with D possibly matching TRBD1 (6 bases). This CDR3 is built from 13 residues. CDR1 and CDR2 from the germline V gene are SGHNT and YYREEE (reference sequence). V lost 3 bases and J lost 11, with 15 bases in between. The DNA for the CDR3 is TGTGCCAGCAGCTCCGAAACGAAGGGGGCCCAGCATTTT. Residues: CASSSETKGAQHF. The full variable domain, rest sourced from reference TRBV5-4 and TRBJ1-5, is ETGVTQSPTHLIKTRGQQVTLRCSSQSGHNTVSWYQQALGQGPQFIFQYYREEENGRGNFPPRFSGLQFPNYSSELNVNALELDDSALYLCASSSETKGAQHFGDGTRLSIL.